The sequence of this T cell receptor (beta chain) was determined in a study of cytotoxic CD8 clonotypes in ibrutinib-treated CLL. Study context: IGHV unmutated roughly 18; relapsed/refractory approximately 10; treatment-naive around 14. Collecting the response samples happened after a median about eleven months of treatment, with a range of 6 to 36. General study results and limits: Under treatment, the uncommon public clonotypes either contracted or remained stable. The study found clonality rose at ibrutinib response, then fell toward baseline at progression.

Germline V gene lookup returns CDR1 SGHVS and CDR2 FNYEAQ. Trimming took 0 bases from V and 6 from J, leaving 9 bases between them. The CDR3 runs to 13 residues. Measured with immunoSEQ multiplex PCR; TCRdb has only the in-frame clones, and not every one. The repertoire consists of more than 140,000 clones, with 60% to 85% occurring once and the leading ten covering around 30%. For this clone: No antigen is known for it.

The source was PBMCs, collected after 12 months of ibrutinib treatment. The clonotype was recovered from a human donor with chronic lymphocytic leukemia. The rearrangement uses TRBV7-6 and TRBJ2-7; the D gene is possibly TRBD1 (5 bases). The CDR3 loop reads CASSLAQGVEQYF. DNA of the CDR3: TGTGCCAGCAGCTTAGCGCAAGGGGTCGAGCAGTACTTC.